The present T cell receptor beta chain was sequenced within a study of blood T cells in healthy people across ages. For the second PCR, which ran for about 7 to 12 cycles, a sample-barcoded 5' primer and a J-beta primer mix were used. Individual samples furnished no less than 2.5 million CDR3-containing paired-end reads apiece. TCRdb processed the 5' RACE reads anew with MiXCR; each CDR3 protein has one entry. The profile covers some 940,000 distinct CDR3 sequences, with roughly 28% appearing a single time and 10% taken by the ten largest. The CDR3 length is 13 residues. Germline CDR1 and CDR2: GTSNPN and SVGIG (reference sequence). The ends were cut back, 5 bases at V and 3 bases at J, with 13 bases in the middle. Total RNA was isolated from each sample in quantities of at least 6 micrograms. Another study also made use of these data, one on T cells of mothers and their children.

The TCR comes from a woman between 40 and 50 years old in good health. The chain combines TRBV30 with TRBJ1-2; no definite D call. The specimen was blood. CDR3 sequence: CAWGPGRDYGYTF. The CDR3 nucleotides read TGTGCCTGGGGCCCCGGGCGGGACTATGGCTACACCTTC.